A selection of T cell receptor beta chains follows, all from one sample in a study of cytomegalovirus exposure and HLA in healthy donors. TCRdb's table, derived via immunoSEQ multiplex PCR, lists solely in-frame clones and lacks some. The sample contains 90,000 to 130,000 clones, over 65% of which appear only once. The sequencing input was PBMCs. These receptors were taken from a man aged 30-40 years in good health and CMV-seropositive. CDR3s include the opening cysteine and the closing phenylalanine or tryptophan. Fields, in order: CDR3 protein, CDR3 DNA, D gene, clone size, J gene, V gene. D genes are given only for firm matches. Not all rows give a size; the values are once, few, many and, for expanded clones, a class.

cdr3_aa: CASSPGLSYEQYF
cdr3_nt: TGTGCCAGCAGCCCAGGGTTGTCCTACGAGCAGTACTTC
d_call: .
clone_size: .
j_call: TRBJ2-7
v_call: TRBV7-9

cdr3_aa: CASRDTNQPQHF
cdr3_nt: TGTGCCAGCAGAGACACAAATCAGCCCCAGCATTTT
d_call: .
clone_size: .
j_call: TRBJ1-5
v_call: TRBV6-1

cdr3_aa: CASSSEGADEKLFF
cdr3_nt: TGTGCCAGCAGTTCGGAAGGGGCAGATGAAAAACTGTTTTTT
d_call: .
clone_size: .
j_call: TRBJ1-4
v_call: TRBV27

cdr3_aa: CASSLQGGTGELFF
cdr3_nt: TGTGCCAGCAGTTTACAGGGGGGCACCGGGGAGCTGTTTTTT
d_call: .
clone_size: .
j_call: TRBJ2-2
v_call: TRBV28

cdr3_aa: CASSLFIGLNSNQPQHF
cdr3_nt: TGTGCCAGCAGCTTATTTATTGGGCTAAATAGCAATCAGCCCCAGCATTTT
d_call: .
clone_size: .
j_call: TRBJ1-5
v_call: TRBV7-8

cdr3_aa: CASSVGEGPSTDTQYF
cdr3_nt: TGTGCCAGCAGCGTGGGGGAGGGGCCGAGCACAGATACGCAGTATTTT
d_call: TRBD2
clone_size: .
j_call: TRBJ2-3
v_call: TRBV9

cdr3_aa: CASSRGTSGGNEQFF
cdr3_nt: TGTGCCAGCAGCAGGGGGACTAGCGGGGGCAATGAGCAGTTCTTC
d_call: TRBD2
clone_size: once
j_call: TRBJ2-1
v_call: TRBV5-8

cdr3_aa: CASSLRTNSGGNQPQHF
cdr3_nt: TGTGCCAGCAGCCTTAGGACCAACAGCGGGGGCAATCAGCCCCAGCATTTT
d_call: .
clone_size: .
j_call: TRBJ1-5
v_call: TRBV7-2

cdr3_aa: CASSIAGVAKNIQYF
cdr3_nt: TGTGCCAGTAGTATAGCAGGGGTAGCCAAAAACATTCAGTACTTC
d_call: .
clone_size: .
j_call: TRBJ2-4
v_call: TRBV19

cdr3_aa: CASSPGQGDQPQHF
cdr3_nt: TGTGCCAGCAGTCCCGGACAGGGAGATCAGCCCCAGCATTTT
d_call: TRBD1
clone_size: .
j_call: TRBJ1-5
v_call: TRBV28

cdr3_aa: CASRPAGLTQPQHF
cdr3_nt: TGTGCCAGCAGACCGGCGGGCTTGACTCAGCCCCAGCATTTT
d_call: .
clone_size: .
j_call: TRBJ1-5
v_call: TRBV27

cdr3_aa: CASSVARDTQYF
cdr3_nt: TGTGCCAGCAGCGTAGCACGGGATACGCAGTATTTT
d_call: .
clone_size: .
j_call: TRBJ2-3
v_call: TRBV9